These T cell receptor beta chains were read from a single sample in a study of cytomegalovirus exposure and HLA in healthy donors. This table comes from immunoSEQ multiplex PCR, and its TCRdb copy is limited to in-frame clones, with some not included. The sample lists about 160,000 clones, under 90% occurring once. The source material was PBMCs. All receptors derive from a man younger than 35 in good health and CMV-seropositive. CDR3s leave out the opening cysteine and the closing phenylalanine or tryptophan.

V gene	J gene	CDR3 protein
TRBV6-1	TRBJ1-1	ASFEVMNTEAF
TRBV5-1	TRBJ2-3	ASSWTSGRDTDTQY
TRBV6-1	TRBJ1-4	ASSADRSATNEKLF
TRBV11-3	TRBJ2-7	ASTERQTPSYEQY
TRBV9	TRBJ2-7	ASSFATVPAYEQY
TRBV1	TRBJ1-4	TSSQDRRTATNEKLF
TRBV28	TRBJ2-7	ASSFRGLSSYEQY
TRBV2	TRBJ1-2	ASSEGGHGYGYT
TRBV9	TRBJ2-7	ASSVSPVDEQY
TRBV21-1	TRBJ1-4	ASSKRGRDRGATDEKLF
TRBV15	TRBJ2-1	ATSRRYEQF
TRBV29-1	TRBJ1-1	SVDRAGVGNTEAF
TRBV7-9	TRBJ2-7	ASSTTSGSYEQY
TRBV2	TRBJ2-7	ASRQETYEQY
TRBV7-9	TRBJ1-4	ASSSDSDGEKLF
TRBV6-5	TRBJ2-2	ASRRGAAGELF
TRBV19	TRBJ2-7	ASSTSTGTGYYEQY
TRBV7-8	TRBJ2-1	ASSRDRAAEQF
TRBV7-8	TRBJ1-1	ASSLERGVEAF
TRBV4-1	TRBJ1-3	ASSPLSFSGNTIY
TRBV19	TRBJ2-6	ATQNTATGANVLT
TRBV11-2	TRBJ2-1	ASSLAVREGYDEQF
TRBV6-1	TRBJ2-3	ASSVTVSTDTQY
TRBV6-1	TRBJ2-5	ASLTLRSVRTQY
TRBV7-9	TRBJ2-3	ASSWSGSTDTQY
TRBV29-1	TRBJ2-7	SVVGTSYEQY
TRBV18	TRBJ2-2	ASSPLNRAGELF
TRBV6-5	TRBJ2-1	ASKLGGSYNEQF
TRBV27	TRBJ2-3	ASTQVDTDTQY
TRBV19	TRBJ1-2	ASSTQGNGGYT
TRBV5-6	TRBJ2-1	ASSWAGQGYNEQF
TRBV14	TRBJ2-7	ASSPGLAGALGYEQY
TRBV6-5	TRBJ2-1	ASRPSGRSYNEQF
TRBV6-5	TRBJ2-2	ASSYSTGALTGELF
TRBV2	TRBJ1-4	ASSDRGASATNEKLF
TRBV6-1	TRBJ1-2	ASGELRNYGYT
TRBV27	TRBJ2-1	ASSLAGVFNEQF
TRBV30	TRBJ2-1	ALAGTSGSSFEQF
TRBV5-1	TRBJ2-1	ASSPRADRSSYNEQF
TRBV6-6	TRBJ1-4	ASSYGAGNEKLF
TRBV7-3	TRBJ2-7	ASSRDRSSEQY
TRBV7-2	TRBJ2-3	ASRIRPGDMPDTQY
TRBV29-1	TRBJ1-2	SVESFDRGYGYT
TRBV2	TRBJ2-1	ASTGQRYSYNEQF
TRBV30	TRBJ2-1	ASLPMGLARGNEQF
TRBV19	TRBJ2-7	ASSTDSDSSYEQY
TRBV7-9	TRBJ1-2	ASSFDRVRVYGYT
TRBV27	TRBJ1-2	ASSLTGTGDGYT
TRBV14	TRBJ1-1	ASSLGSATEAF
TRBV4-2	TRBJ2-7	ASSQVQGSPNEQY
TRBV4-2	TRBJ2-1	ASSQGGTRRGDNEQF
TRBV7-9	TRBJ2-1	ASSYTRAGTSGGNEQF
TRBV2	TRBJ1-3	ASRTEPGNTIY
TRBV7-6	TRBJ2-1	ASSLGEGGTPPLYNEQF
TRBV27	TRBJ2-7	ASSPGTSGYEQY